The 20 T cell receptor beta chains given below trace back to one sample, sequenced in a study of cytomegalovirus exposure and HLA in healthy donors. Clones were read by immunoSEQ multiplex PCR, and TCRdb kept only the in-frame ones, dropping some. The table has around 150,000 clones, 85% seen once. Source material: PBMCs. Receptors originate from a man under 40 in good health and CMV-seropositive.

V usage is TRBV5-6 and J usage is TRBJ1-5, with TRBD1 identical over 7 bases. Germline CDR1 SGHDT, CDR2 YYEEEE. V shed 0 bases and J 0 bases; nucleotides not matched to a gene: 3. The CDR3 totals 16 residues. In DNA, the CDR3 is TGTGCCAGCAGCTTGGCACAGGGGCCTAGCAATCAGCCCCAGCATTTT. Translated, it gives CASSLAQGPSNQPQHF.

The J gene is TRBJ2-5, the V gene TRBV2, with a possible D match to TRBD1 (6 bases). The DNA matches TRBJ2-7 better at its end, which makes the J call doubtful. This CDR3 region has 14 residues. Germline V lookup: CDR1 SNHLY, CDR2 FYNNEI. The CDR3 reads CASNLQGRGYEQYF. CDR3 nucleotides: TGTGCCAGCAACCTACAGGGAAGAGGGTACGAGCAGTACTTC.

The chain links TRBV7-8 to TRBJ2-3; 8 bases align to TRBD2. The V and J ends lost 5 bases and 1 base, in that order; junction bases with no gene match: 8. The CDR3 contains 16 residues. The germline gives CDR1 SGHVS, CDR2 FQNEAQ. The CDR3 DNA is TGTGCCAGCAGCATACTAATCGGGGGGGGCACAGATACGCAGTATTTT. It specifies CASSILIGGGTDTQYF.

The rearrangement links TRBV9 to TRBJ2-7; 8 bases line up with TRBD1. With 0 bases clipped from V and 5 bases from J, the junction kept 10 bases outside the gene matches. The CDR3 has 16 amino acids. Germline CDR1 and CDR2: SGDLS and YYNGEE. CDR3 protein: CASSVAPQGAMDEQYF. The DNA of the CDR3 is TGTGCCAGCAGCGTAGCACCTCAGGGGGCTATGGACGAGCAGTACTTC.

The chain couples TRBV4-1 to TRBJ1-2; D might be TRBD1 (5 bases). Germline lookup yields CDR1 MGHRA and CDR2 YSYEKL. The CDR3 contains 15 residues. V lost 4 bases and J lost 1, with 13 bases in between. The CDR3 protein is CASSPTGESNYGYTF. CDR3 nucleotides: TGCGCCAGCAGCCCCACGGGGGAGAGTAACTATGGCTACACCTTC.

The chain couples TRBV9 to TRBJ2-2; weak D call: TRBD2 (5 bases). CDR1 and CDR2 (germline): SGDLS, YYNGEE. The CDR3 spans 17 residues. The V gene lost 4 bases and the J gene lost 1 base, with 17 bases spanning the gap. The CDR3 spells CASSPSALGVNTGELFF. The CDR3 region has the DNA TGTGCCAGCAGCCCCTCAGCTCTGGGAGTGAACACCGGGGAGCTGTTTTTT.

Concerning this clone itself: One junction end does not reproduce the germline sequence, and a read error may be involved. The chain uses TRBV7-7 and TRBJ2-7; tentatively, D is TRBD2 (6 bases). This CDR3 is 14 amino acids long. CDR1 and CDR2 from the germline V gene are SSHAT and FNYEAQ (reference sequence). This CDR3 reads CASSPRGSSYEQYF. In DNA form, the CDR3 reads TGTGCTAGCAGCCCTCGGGGGAGCTCCTACGAGCAGTACTTC.

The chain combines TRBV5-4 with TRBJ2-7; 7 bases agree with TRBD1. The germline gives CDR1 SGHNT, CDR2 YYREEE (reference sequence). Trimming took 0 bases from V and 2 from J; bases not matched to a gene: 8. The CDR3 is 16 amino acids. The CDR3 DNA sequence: TGTGCCAGCAGCTTGGGACTACCGGGACAGCCCTACGAGCAGTACTTC. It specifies CASSLGLPGQPYEQYF.

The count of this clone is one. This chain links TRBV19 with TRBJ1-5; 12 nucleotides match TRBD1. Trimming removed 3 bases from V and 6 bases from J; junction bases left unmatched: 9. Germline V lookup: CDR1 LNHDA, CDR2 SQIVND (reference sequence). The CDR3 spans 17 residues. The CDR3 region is CASSITPGQGAGQPQHF. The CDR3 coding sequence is TGTGCCAGTAGTATCACGCCGGGACAGGGGGCAGGTCAGCCCCAGCATTTT.

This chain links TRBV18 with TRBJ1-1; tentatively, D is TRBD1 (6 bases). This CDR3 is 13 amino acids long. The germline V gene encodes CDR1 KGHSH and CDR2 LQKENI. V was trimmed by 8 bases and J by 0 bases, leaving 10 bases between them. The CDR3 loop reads CASRQAMNTEAFF. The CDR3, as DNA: TGTGCCAGCCGACAGGCCATGAACACTGAAGCTTTCTTT. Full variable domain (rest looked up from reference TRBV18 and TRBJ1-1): NAGVMQNPRHLVRRRGQEARLRCSPMKGHSHVYWYRQLPEEGLKFMVYLQKENIIDESGMPKERFSAEFPKEGPSILRIQQVVRGDSAAYFCASRQAMNTEAFFGQGTRLTVV.

The chain's CDR3 is CSAFQGVATGELFF. CDR3 in DNA: TGCAGCGCCTTCCAGGGGGTGGCCACCGGGGAGCTGTTTTTT. The chain recombines TRBV29-1 with TRBJ2-2; 7 bases align to TRBD1. Germline lookup yields CDR1 SQVTM and CDR2 ANQGSEA. This CDR3 contains 14 residues. With V trimmed by 7 bases and J by 4 bases, 9 bases remained unmatched.

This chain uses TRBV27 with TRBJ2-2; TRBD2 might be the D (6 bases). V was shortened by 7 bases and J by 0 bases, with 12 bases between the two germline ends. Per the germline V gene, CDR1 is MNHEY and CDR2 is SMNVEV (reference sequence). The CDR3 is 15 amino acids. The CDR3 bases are TGTGCCAGCACCCAGCGGGCCCCGAACACCGGGGAGCTGTTTTTT. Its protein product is CASTQRAPNTGELFF.

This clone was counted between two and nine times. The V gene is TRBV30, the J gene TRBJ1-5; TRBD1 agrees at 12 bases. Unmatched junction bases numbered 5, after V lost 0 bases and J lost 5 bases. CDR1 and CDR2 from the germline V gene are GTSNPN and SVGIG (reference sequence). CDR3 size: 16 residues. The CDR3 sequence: CAWSVGTGGHHQPQHF. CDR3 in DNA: TGTGCCTGGAGTGTGGGGACAGGGGGCCACCATCAGCCCCAGCATTTT.

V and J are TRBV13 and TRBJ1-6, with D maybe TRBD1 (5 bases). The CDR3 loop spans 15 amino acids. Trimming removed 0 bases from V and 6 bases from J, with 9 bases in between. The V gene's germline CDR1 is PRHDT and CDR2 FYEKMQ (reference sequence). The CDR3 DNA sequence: TGTGCCAGCAGCTTAGGGGCGGGACGTAATTCACCCCTCCACTTT. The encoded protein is CASSLGAGRNSPLHF.

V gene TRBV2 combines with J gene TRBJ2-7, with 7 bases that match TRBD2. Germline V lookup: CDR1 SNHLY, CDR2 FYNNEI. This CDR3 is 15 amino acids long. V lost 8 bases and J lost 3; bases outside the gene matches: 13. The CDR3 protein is CASVNPSGNFYEQYF. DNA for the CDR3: TGTGCCAGCGTGAACCCTAGCGGTAATTTCTACGAGCAGTACTTC. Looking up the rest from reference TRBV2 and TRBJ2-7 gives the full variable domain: EPEVTQTPSHQVTQMGQEVILRCVPISNHLYFYWYRQILGQKVEFLVSFYNNEISEKSEIFDDQFSVERPDGSNFTLKIRSTKLEDSAMYFCASVNPSGNFYEQYFGPGTRLTVT.

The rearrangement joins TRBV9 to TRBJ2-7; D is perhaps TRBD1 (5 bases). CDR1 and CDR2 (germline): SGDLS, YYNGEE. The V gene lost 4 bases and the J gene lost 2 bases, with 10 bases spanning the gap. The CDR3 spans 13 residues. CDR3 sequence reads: CASSRTGAYEQYF. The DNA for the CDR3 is TGTGCCAGCAGCCGCACAGGAGCCTACGAGCAGTACTTC.

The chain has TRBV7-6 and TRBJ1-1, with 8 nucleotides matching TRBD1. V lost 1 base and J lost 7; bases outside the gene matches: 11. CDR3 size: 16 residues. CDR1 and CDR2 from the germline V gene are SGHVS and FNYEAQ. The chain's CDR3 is CASSLEDGRGPSEAFF. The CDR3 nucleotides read TGTGCCAGCAGCTTAGAAGACGGCAGGGGGCCGAGTGAAGCTTTCTTT.

The CDR3 nucleotides are TGTGCCAGCTCATCCGGACAGGGGGTTGGAGGCTACACCTTC. Residues: CASSSGQGVGGYTF. This chain uses TRBV18 with TRBJ1-2; 10 bases match TRBD1. The CDR3 sequence is 14 residues long. Trimming at V came to 5 bases and at J to 8 bases, leaving 8 bases not matched to a gene. Germline assignment: CDR1 KGHSH and CDR2 LQKENI. Supplemented by reference TRBV18 and TRBJ1-2, the full variable domain reads NAGVMQNPRHLVRRRGQEARLRCSPMKGHSHVYWYRQLPEEGLKFMVYLQKENIIDESGMPKERFSAEFPKEGPSILRIQQVVRGDSAAYFCASSSGQGVGGYTFGSGTRLTVV.

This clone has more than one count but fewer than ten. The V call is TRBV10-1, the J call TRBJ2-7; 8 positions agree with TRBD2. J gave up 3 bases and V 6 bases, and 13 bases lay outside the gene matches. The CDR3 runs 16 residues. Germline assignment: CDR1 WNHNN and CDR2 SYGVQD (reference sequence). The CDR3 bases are TGCGCCAGCAGCCCCGGGGGGGAGCGGGCTGTCTACGAGCAGTACTTC. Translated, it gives CASSPGGERAVYEQYF.

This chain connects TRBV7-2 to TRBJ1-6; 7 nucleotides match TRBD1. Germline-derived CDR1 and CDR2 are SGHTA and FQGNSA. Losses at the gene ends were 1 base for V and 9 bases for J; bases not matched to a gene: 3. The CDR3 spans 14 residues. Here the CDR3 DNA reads TGTGCCAGCAGCTTAGAAGGGGGCGGTTCACCCCTCCACTTT. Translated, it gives CASSLEGGGSPLHF.